This T cell receptor (beta chain) was sequenced during a study of cytomegalovirus exposure and HLA in healthy donors. About the research overall: Roughly 80% of 300 to 450 genotyped donors fell in the Caucasian-associated ancestry cluster. Points from the study as a whole: Reported results showed that the classifier diagnosed cytomegalovirus status with high specificity and sensitivity. The study labeled fewer than 200 TCR beta chains cytomegalovirus-associated. As confirmed in vitro, a few CMV-associated chains were specific for CMV antigens.

CDR1 is KGHSH, CDR2 LQKENI, per germline. The CDR3 has 15 amino acids. V was trimmed by 4 bases and J by 0 bases, leaving 13 bases between them. Turning to this clone: Antigen specificity is unknown.

Use of 60 Vbeta and 13 Jbeta primers characterized the PCR. Profiling relied on immunoSEQ multiplex PCR, and the TCRdb table lists in-frame clones only, not all of them. The sample shows approximately 200,000 clones, about 83% of them seen only once. This TCR was recovered from a human donor in good health. Source material: PBMCs. The chain joins TRBV18 to TRBJ2-7; the D gene is possibly TRBD2 (5 bases). The CDR3 here is CASSQAETSSYEQYF. CDR3 in DNA: TGTGCCAGCTCACAAGCGGAAACAAGCTCCTACGAGCAGTACTTC.